Below are 21 T cell receptor beta chains sequenced from a single sample in a study of shared clonotypes between healthy human individuals (dated by TCRdb to the early 2020s). The method was the immunoSEQ multiplex PCR assay. In its TCRdb copy, this immuneACCESS table keeps in-frame sequences only and misses some clones. Where compared with another copy, unresolved V genes explain less than half of these, and the others have no known cause. The sample table records roughly 2.4 million clones; approximately 95% of these occur just once. The ten most abundant clones make up approximately 0.13% of the sample. What was sequenced was naive CD4+ T cells sorted from blood. Interpreted using the paper, the cell subset or site label stands for: CD45RA+ positively selected. The receptor source for this set is a man between 18 and 35 years old in good health.

Of note for this clone: The CDR3 ends on some other residue instead of the conserved phenylalanine or tryptophan, so this is likely a read error. It is unclear where the CDR3 begins or ends on the DNA, so no DNA is shown, and the CDR3 is as TCRdb lists it. The chain carries TRBV2 and TRBJ2-7; the DNA was not used to check the table's D call, TRBD1. Germline V gene lookup returns CDR1 SNHLY and CDR2 FYNNEI. Both ends counted, the CDR3 spans 11 residues. CDR3 protein: CASKVEDRGQL.

The rearrangement uses TRBV5-1 and TRBJ1-5; tentatively, D is TRBD1 (6 bases). V lost 4 bases to trimming and J lost 5 bases, with 13 bases between them. The germline gives CDR1 SGHRS, CDR2 YFSETQ. The CDR3 spans 14 residues. The CDR3 is CASSPYGGDQPQHF. As DNA, the CDR3 is TGCGCCAGCAGCCCCTATGGGGGCGATCAGCCCCAGCATTTT.

V usage is TRBV15 and J usage is TRBJ2-7; D is perhaps TRBD1 (6 bases). The V gene lost 5 bases and the J gene lost 4 bases, with 9 bases spanning the gap. Looked up from germline, CDR1 is LNHNV and CDR2 is YYDKDF (reference sequence). The length of the CDR3 is 12 residues. This CDR3 is CATSPTGYEQYF. CDR3 in DNA: TGTGCCACCAGCCCTACAGGGTACGAGCAGTACTTC.

The chain recombines TRBV16 with TRBJ2-3; 12 bases align to TRBD2. CDR1 KGHSY and CDR2 FQNENV come from the germline V gene. The CDR3 covers 17 residues. The junction had 3 bases not matched to a gene; V was cut back by 0 bases and J by 2 bases. CDR3 sequence: CASSQSGLAGYTDTQYF. In nucleotides, the CDR3 is TGTGCCAGCAGCCAATCGGGACTAGCGGGTTACACAGATACGCAGTATTTT.

The chain joins TRBV10-3 to TRBJ2-1, with 15 positions matching TRBD2. The CDR3 totals 20 residues. The ends lost 4 bases at V and 1 base at J; junction bases unmatched: 11. From germline, CDR1 is ENHRY and CDR2 SYGVKD. The CDR3 protein is CAISGTSGGGFLVSYNEQFF. The CDR3, as DNA: TGTGCCATCAGTGGGACTAGCGGGGGGGGATTTTTGGTGTCCTACAATGAGCAGTTCTTC.

Concerning this clone itself: Other DNA sequences from this sample encode an identical CDR3 as well. The V gene is TRBV5-1, the J gene TRBJ2-5, with D perhaps given as TRBD1 or TRBD2 (5 bases each). This CDR3 comprises 13 residues. The V end was cut by 2 bases, the J end by 4 bases, with 9 bases between. Looked up from germline, CDR1 is SGHRS and CDR2 is YFSETQ. The CDR3 DNA follows: TGCGCCAGCAGCTTCGGGGACCGAGAGACCCAGTACTTC. This encodes CASSFGDRETQYF.

The V call is TRBV19, the J call TRBJ2-5, with a tentative D call TRBD2 (5 bases). Germline CDR1 and CDR2: LNHDA and SQIVND (reference sequence). This CDR3 has 14 residues. Trimming left V 7 bases short and J 4 bases short, with 16 bases between. This CDR3 reads CASKTTPAGETQYF. CDR3 nucleotides: TGTGCCAGTAAAACTACTCCGGCGGGAGAGACCCAGTACTTC.

This chain uses TRBV5-6 with TRBJ1-4; D not certain. The CDR3 loop spans 17 amino acids. Germline CDR1 SGHDT, CDR2 YYEEEE. Trimming shortened V by 5 bases and J by 6 bases, and 23 bases separated the two germline ends. In nucleotides, the CDR3 is TGTGCCAGCAGTATTTTCGGCAGCAAAACGGGGTATGAAAAACTGTTTTTT. Translated, it gives CASSIFGSKTGYEKLFF.

A word on this clone: The same CDR3 can be traced to other DNA sequences in this sample. This chain links TRBV7-2 with TRBJ2-7; 9 bases line up with TRBD1. V was pared by 6 bases and J by 4 bases, with 7 bases of the junction left unmatched. CDR3 size: 14 residues. Germline CDR1 SGHTA, CDR2 FQGNSA. The CDR3 reads CASRLDRGSYEQYF. As DNA, the CDR3 is TGTGCCAGCAGATTGGACAGGGGATCTTACGAGCAGTACTTC.

This clone was picked up one time. This rearrangement joins TRBV5-1 to TRBJ2-5; TRBD2 might be the D (5 bases). Trimming removed 4 bases from V and 1 base from J, with 17 bases in between. The CDR3 is 16 amino acids. The germline CDR1 and CDR2 sequences are SGHRS and YFSETQ. The CDR3: CASSPGWAYGQETQYF. The CDR3 region has the DNA TGCGCCAGCAGCCCGGGGTGGGCGTATGGCCAAGAGACCCAGTACTTC.

This clone is a singleton in its sample. The genes are TRBV11-3 and TRBJ2-7, with D maybe TRBD1 (6 bases). V lost 5 bases to trimming and J lost 1 base, with 9 bases between them. The CDR3 extends over 13 amino acids. CDR1 is SGHNT and CDR2 is YENEEA in the germline V gene. CDR3 protein: CASSRGQSYEQYF. The DNA of the CDR3 is TGTGCCAGCAGCCGCGGACAGTCCTACGAGCAGTACTTC.

This clone was seen only a few times. CDR3 loop: CASSEEEGAVSPLHF. The CDR3 region has the DNA TGTGCCAGCAGTGAAGAGGAGGGGGCTGTTTCACCCCTCCACTTT. V gene TRBV2 combines with J gene TRBJ1-6; 7 bases match TRBD1. The CDR3 spans 15 residues. The germline CDR1 and CDR2 sequences are SNHLY and FYNNEI. Trimming cost V 1 base and J 9 bases; bases outside gene matches: 6. Looking up the rest from reference TRBV2 and TRBJ1-6 gives the full variable domain: EPEVTQTPSHQVTQMGQEVILRCVPISNHLYFYWYRQILGQKVEFLVSFYNNEISEKSEIFDDQFSVERPDGSNFTLKIRSTKLEDSAMYFCASSEEEGAVSPLHFGNGTRLTVT.

This chain links TRBV20-1 with TRBJ1-2, with D unclear. The CDR3 extends over 11 amino acids. V lost 8 bases, J lost 3 bases, and 10 bases lay in between. The germline V gene encodes CDR1 DFQATT and CDR2 SNEGSKA (reference sequence). CDR3 DNA sequence: TGCAGTCCTCTCAAGGACTATGGCTACACCTTC. This encodes CSPLKDYGYTF.

This rearrangement joins TRBV6-5 to TRBJ1-3; no reliable D call. CDR3 length: 12 residues. Germline V CDR1 and CDR2: MNHEY, SVGAGI. V was pared by 6 bases and J by 4 bases, with 7 bases between. The CDR3, as DNA: TGTGCCAGCAGCCCTCGAGGAAACACCATATATTTT. Residues: CASSPRGNTIYF.

CDR3 residues: CASSSAENIQYF. The CDR3 DNA follows: TGTGCCAGCAGTTCTGCAGAAAACATTCAGTACTTC. V gene TRBV6-5 combines with J gene TRBJ2-4; D remains unclear. CDR1 and CDR2 from the germline V gene are MNHEY and SVGAGI. The CDR3 is 12 residues long. Trimming took 4 bases from V and 5 from J, leaving 6 bases between them.

On this clone itself: Other DNA sequences of this sample code for an identical CDR3. The chain combines TRBV19 with TRBJ2-5, with D perhaps TRBD2 (5 bases). CDR3 length: 12 amino acids. The germline V and J ends were trimmed by 4 bases and 3 bases, with 6 bases remaining between them. CDR1 is LNHDA, CDR2 SQIVND, per germline (reference sequence). CDR3 region: CASSRGKETQYF. DNA of the CDR3: TGTGCCAGTAGTAGAGGGAAAGAGACCCAGTACTTC.

The chain has TRBV6-1 and TRBJ1-3, with TRBD1 as a possible D gene (6 bases). The CDR3 spans 14 residues. V shed 7 bases and J shed 7 bases, with 17 bases lying between them. Germline V lookup: CDR1 MNHNS, CDR2 SASEGT. CDR3 region: CASKTGTDRNTIYF. The CDR3 nucleotides read TGTGCCAGCAAAACAGGGACGGATCGTAACACCATATATTTT.

As DNA, the CDR3 is TGCGCCAGCAGTGAGGGGGCAGGCCACACCGGGGAGCTGTTTTTT. It yields the protein CASSEGAGHTGELFF. J is TRBJ2-2 and V is TRBV10-1; D may be TRBD1 (5 bases). Trimming removed 2 bases at V and 3 bases at J, with 10 bases between. The CDR3 length is 15 residues. Germline CDR1 and CDR2: WNHNN and SYGVQD (reference sequence).

The chain is built from TRBV5-1 and TRBJ2-7; a possible D gene is TRBD1 (6 bases). Trimming took 4 bases from V and 2 from J, leaving 13 bases between them. Per germline, CDR1 SGHRS and CDR2 YFSETQ. The CDR3 runs to 14 residues. The CDR3, as DNA: TGCGCCAGCAGCCTCACAGGGTACGCCTACGAGCAGTACTTC. As protein: CASSLTGYAYEQYF.

Details on this clone: The sample has other DNA sequences that encode this CDR3 too. The V and J genes are TRBV5-1 and TRBJ1-1; unclear D gene. The V end lost 2 bases, the J end lost 1 base, and 6 bases lay between the germline ends. CDR1 and CDR2 (germline): SGHRS, YFSETQ. The length of the CDR3 is 13 residues. CDR3 region: CASSFQENTEAFF. CDR3 DNA: TGCGCCAGCAGCTTCCAAGAGAACACTGAAGCTTTCTTT.

This rearrangement joins TRBV6-4 to TRBJ1-5; no reliable D call. This CDR3 contains 13 residues. CDR1 is MRHNA, CDR2 SNTAGT, per germline. The V gene lost 2 bases and the J gene lost 7 bases, with 9 bases spanning the gap. The CDR3 reads CASSDPKNQPQHF. CDR3 in DNA: TGTGCCAGCAGTGACCCAAAAAACCAGCCCCAGCATTTT.